The rows below give T cell receptor beta chains drawn from one sample of a study of shared clonotypes between healthy human individuals. TCRdb's copy holds only in-frame clones and misses some; the assay was immunoSEQ multiplex PCR. The table has about 330,000 clones, roughly 70% seen once. The sample consisted of memory CD4+ T cells sorted from blood. These receptors were collected from a man aged 25-45 years in good health. The CDR3 runs from the conserved cysteine through the conserved F or W. Each record gives: clone size, D gene, J gene, V gene, CDR3 DNA, CDR3 protein. The D gene is left open where the match is weak. Some rows mark clone size as missing; the rest say once, few, many or name a class of expanded clone.

.,.,TRBJ1-5,TRBV28,TGTGCCAGCAGACTAAATAATCAGCCCCAGCATTTT,CASRLNNQPQHF
.,TRBD1,TRBJ2-7,TRBV19,TGTGCCAGTAGTATAGACTTCGACAGGGATCCCTACGAGCAGTACTTC,CASSIDFDRDPYEQYF
.,.,TRBJ2-3,TRBV5-6,TGTGCCAGCAGCTTGGGAGGGCCTACAGATACGCAGTATTTT,CASSLGGPTDTQYF
.,.,TRBJ2-5,TRBV7-6,TGTGCCAGCAGCGGACACCAAGAGACCCAGTACTTC,CASSGHQETQYF
.,TRBD2,TRBJ2-1,TRBV2,TGTGCCAGCAGTGAATTAGCGGGAGGTCATGAGCAGTTCTTC,CASSELAGGHEQFF
.,.,TRBJ2-3,TRBV10-1,TGCGCCAGCAGCCCCTTGGGCACAGATACGCAGTATTTT,CASSPLGTDTQYF
.,TRBD2,TRBJ2-2,TRBV4-2,TGTGCCAGCAGCCAAGATCCGACTAGCGGGAGGGGACCCGGGGAGCTGTTTTTT,CASSQDPTSGRGPGELFF
.,TRBD1,TRBJ1-2,TRBV6-1,TGTGCCAGCAGTGAAAACAGGGGAAGGGACGGCTACACCTTC,CASSENRGRDGYTF
few,.,TRBJ2-3,TRBV7-9,TGTGCCAGCAGCCCCAGGGGGGGGAAAACAGATACGCAGTATTTT,CASSPRGGKTDTQYF
.,TRBD1,TRBJ2-5,TRBV28,TGTGCCAGCGGAGAGTGGACAGGGAAAGAGACCCAGTACTTC,CASGEWTGKETQYF
once,TRBD1,TRBJ1-3,TRBV19,TGTGCCAGTAGGAACCGACAGGGATCCGGAAACACCATATATTTT,CASRNRQGSGNTIYF
.,TRBD2,TRBJ2-5,TRBV27,TGTGCCAGCAGTCAAGCGGGAGTGAGGGAGACCCAGTACTTC,CASSQAGVRETQYF
.,.,TRBJ1-1,TRBV6-6,TGTGCCAGCACCAACACGAATCTGGCTTTCTTT,CASTNTNLAFF
few,.,TRBJ1-6,TRBV25-1,TGTGCCAGCAGTGAAATAATATATAATTCACCCCTCCACTTT,CASSEIIYNSPLHF
.,TRBD1,TRBJ1-1,TRBV5-1,TGCGCCAGCAGCTACGCCCCCGGGACAGAAGAAGCTTTCTTT,CASSYAPGTEEAFF
.,.,TRBJ1-5,TRBV28,TGTGCCAGCAGTGTCCAAGGAAATCAGCCCCAGCATTTT,CASSVQGNQPQHF
.,.,TRBJ1-1,TRBV2,TGTGCCAGCAGAAATAGGCCGGGAGGGAACACTGAAGCTTTCTTT,CASRNRPGGNTEAFF
.,.,TRBJ2-2,TRBV6-6,TGTGCCAGCAGTTACTCGTGGGGCGACACCGGGGAGCTGTTTTTT,CASSYSWGDTGELFF
.,.,TRBJ2-2,TRBV11-2,TGTGCCAGCAGCTTAGAAAGGGCCCTCGGCGGGGAGCTGTTTTTT,CASSLERALGGELFF
.,.,TRBJ2-2,TRBV7-9,TGTGCCAGCAGCTTAGGGTGGAGGGCGAACACCGGGGAGCTGTTTTTT,CASSLGWRANTGELFF
.,.,TRBJ2-2,TRBV6-6,TGTGCCAGCAGAAACCAACAGGGTATTCCCACCGGGGAGCTGTTTTTT,CASRNQQGIPTGELFF
.,.,TRBJ1-2,TRBV4-1,TGCGCCAGCAGCCAAGATCAGGGCAGCCCATGGGGCTACACCTTC,CASSQDQGSPWGYTF
.,.,TRBJ1-3,TRBV18,TGTGCCAGCTCACCGGCTAACTCTGGAAACACCATATATTTT,CASSPANSGNTIYF
.,.,TRBJ2-6,TRBV13,TGTGCCAGCAGCTTACGTTCTGGGGCCAACGTCCTGACTTTC,CASSLRSGANVLTF
few,.,TRBJ1-2,TRBV9,TGTGCCAGCAGCGTCGGGACGGGGGGAGGGGCTGGCTACACCTTC,CASSVGTGGGAGYTF
.,.,TRBJ1-1,TRBV9,TGTGCCAGCAGCGAGACAACTTTGAACACTGAAGCTTTCTTT,CASSETTLNTEAFF
.,.,TRBJ2-7,TRBV5-1,TGCGCCAGCAGCCCCCGGGACAACGAGCAGTACTTC,CASSPRDNEQYF
.,.,TRBJ2-5,TRBV7-2,TGTGCCAGCAGCCTCTCCTTAGGCGAGACCCAGTACTTC,CASSLSLGETQYF
.,.,TRBJ1-4,TRBV4-1,TGCGCCAGCAGGTCCGGGGCCGCCTTGGGGGGTTCGGAAAAACTGTTTTTT,CASRSGAALGGSEKLFF
.,.,TRBJ2-5,TRBV20-1,TGCAGTGCTAGGCTTCGGGAGACCCAGTACTTC,CSARLRETQYF
once,TRBD2,TRBJ2-1,TRBV11-2,TGTGCCAGCAGCTTATCTGGTTTGGTAGCGGGAGGGCGGAATGAGCAGTTCTTC,CASSLSGLVAGGRNEQFF
few,.,TRBJ1-3,TRBV14,TGTGCCAGCAGCCACGGGGGCTGGACGGCTGGAAACACCATATATTTT,CASSHGGWTAGNTIYF
.,.,TRBJ2-7,TRBV10-2,TGCGCCACAGCCGGGACCAACTACGAGCAGTACTTC,CATAGTNYEQYF
once,TRBD1,TRBJ2-2,TRBV18,TGTGCCAGCCAACCTCGGACAGGGAACACCGGGGAGCTGTTTTTT,CASQPRTGNTGELFF
.,TRBD1,TRBJ2-3,TRBV6-5,TGTGCCAGCAGTTACGCGGGGACAGGGGCAGATACGCAGTATTTT,CASSYAGTGADTQYF
.,.,TRBJ2-1,TRBV2,TGTGCCAGCGCTATCGGGATTGAGCAGTTCTTC,CASAIGIEQFF
.,TRBD2,TRBJ2-1,TRBV4-1,TGCGCCAGCAGCCAAGTAGCGGGAGTCCCGAATGAGCAGTTCTTC,CASSQVAGVPNEQFF
.,TRBD1,TRBJ2-3,TRBV5-8,TGTGCCAGCAGCTTGGGGGACAGGTCTTTTGGAAATACGCAGTATTTT,CASSLGDRSFGNTQYF
.,.,TRBJ2-3,TRBV18,TGTGCCAGCTCACCTAGGAAAGATACGCAGTATTTT,CASSPRKDTQYF
many,TRBD2,TRBJ2-1,TRBV9,TGTGCCAGCAGCGTAGACCCCCTGAGCGGGATTCAAAATGAGCAGTTCTTC,CASSVDPLSGIQNEQFF
.,TRBD1,TRBJ2-2,TRBV7-9,TGTGCCCTACCTAGGACAGGGGGAAACACCGGGGAGCTGTTTTTT,CALPRTGGNTGELFF